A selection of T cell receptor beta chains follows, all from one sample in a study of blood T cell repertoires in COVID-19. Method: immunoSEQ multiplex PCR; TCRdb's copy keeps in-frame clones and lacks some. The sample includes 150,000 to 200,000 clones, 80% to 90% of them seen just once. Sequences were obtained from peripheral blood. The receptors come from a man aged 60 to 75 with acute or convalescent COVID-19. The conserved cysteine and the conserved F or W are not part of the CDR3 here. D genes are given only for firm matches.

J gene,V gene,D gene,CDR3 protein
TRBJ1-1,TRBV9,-,ASSPHLLGTLNTEAF
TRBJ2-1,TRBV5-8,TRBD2,ASSLGGLAGGREF
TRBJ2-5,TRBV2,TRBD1,ASTWTGEPQETQY
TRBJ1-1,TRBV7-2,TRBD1,ASSARQGNTEAF
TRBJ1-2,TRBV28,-,ASSLSRTVNYGYT
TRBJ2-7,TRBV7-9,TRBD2,ASSLFLFSGMIDEQY
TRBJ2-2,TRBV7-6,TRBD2,ASSLEAGVNTGELF
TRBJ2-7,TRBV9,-,ASSPGGSSSYEQY
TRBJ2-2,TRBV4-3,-,ASSRGENTGELF
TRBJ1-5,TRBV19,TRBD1,ASSWDRVTRQPQH
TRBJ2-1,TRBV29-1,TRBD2,SVARVAGVSYNEQF
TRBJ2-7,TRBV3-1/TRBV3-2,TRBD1,ASSPSHPNRGEQY
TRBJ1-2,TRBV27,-,ASSSPDSYGYT
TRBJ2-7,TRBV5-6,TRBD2,ASRLTSGRVGEQY
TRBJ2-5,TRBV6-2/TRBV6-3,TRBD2,ASSPGLAGFETQY
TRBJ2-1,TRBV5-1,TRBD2,ASSGFSGGLYNEQF
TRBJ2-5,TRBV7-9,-,ASSPRTRGRVFIQETQY
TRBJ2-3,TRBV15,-,ATSRERAAHTDTQY
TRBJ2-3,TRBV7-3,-,ASSSYNADTQY
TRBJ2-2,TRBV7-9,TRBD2,ASSFSTSVGRELF
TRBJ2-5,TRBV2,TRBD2,ASNRRRAGGQETQY
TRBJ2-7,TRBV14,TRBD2,ASSLTGGSYEQY
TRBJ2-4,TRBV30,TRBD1,AWTGQGLAKNIQY
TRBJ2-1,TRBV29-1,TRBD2,SVERLAGGSGEQF
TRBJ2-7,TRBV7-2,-,ASSLAAPDNIYEQY
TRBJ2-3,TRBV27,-,ASSLSRGGTDTQY
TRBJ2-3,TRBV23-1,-,ASSHTGTRGDTQY
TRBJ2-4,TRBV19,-,ASSPSGGLEGLVSKNIQY
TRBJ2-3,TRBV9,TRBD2,ASSLSGSPDTQY
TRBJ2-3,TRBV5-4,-,ASSFLSGTDTQY
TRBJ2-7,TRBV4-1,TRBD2,ASSQDPSGRSHEQY
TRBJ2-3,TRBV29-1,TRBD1,SVEGRGTDTDTQY
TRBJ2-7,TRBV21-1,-,ASSKSPFYASYEQY
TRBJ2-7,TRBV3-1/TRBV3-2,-,ASSQDGGGHYEQY
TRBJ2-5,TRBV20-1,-,SASPRLGVGKTQY
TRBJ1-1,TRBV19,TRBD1,ASSINRGGEAF
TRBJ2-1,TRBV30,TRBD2,AWRGGSNEQF
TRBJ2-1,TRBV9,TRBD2,ASSQAGGTYNEQF
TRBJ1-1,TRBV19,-,ASSPDRLNTEAF
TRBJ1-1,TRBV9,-,ASSARMTAEAF
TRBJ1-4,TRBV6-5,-,ASRSGGAGEKLF
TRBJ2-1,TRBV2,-,ASKSGYEQF
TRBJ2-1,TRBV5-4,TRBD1,ASSLSRGQARDEQF
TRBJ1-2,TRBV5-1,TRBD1,ASSLAGGNGYT
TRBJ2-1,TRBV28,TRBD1,ASSLSWDRGRIEQF
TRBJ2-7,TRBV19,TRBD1,ASSPTTGLWEQY
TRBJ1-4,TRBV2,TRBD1,ASSERTGVREKLF
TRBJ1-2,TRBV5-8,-,ASRLTVNYGYT
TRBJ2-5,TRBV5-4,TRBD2,ASKPTGLAGPETQY
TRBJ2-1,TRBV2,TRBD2,ASSAGLAGEQF